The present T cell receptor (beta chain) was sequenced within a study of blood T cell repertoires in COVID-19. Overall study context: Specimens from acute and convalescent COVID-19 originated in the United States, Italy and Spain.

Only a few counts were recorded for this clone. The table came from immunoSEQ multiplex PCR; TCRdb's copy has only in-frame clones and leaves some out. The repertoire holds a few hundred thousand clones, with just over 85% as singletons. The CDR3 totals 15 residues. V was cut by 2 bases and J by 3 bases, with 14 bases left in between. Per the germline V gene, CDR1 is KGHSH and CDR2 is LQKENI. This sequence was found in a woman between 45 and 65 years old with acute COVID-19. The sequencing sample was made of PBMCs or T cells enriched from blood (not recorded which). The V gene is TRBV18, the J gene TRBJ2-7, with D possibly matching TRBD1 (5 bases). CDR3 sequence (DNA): TGTGCCAGCTCACCAAGGGGCAGGCTTGGCTACGAGCAGTACTTC. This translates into CASSPRGRLGYEQYF.